These 26 T cell receptor beta chains came from one sample sequenced in a study of Ad26.COV2.S vaccination and SARS-CoV-2 variants. Treatment denoted: approximately 18 received Ad26.COV2.S at low or high dose, single or two shots; a few received placebo; per-sample allocation not given. Day 63 after the first injection of vaccine or placebo was the sampling time. The protocol was immunoSEQ multiplex PCR, while the TCRdb copy is restricted to in-frame clones and leaves out a portion. The table shows about 480,000 clones, with approximately 88% occurring only once. The sample was peripheral blood, taken in a trial of Ad26.COV2.S vaccine versus placebo. These receptors all stem from a person aged 18-60 years who received the Ad26.COV2.S COVID-19 vaccine or a placebo.

This clone is a singleton in its sample. The gene calls are TRBV10-2 and TRBJ1-2; D is unclear. V was cut by 3 bases and J by 4 bases, with 9 bases left in between. Germline assignment: CDR1 WSHSY and CDR2 SAAADI. This CDR3 is built from 13 residues. CDR3 protein: CASSEAGLYGYTF. CDR3 sequence (DNA): TGCGCCAGCAGTGAAGCGGGTCTCTATGGCTACACCTTC.

The chain carries TRBV30 and TRBJ2-1; D is tentatively TRBD1 or TRBD2 (6 bases each). The V and J ends lost 0 bases and 7 bases respectively, with 16 bases between them. The CDR3 length is 15 residues. Per germline, CDR1 GTSNPN and CDR2 SVGIG (reference sequence). The CDR3 spells CAWSVGRRRGNEQFF. CDR3 in DNA: TGTGCCTGGAGTGTAGGGAGGAGGAGGGGGAATGAGCAGTTCTTC.

This chain joins TRBV30 and TRBJ2-6; 8 bases agree with TRBD1. The CDR3 is 15 residues long. Germline assignment: CDR1 GTSNPN and CDR2 SVGIG (reference sequence). The junction had 11 bases not matched to a gene; V was cut back by 1 base and J by 12 bases. CDR3 sequence reads: CAWSGQGQGAGVLTF. CDR3 nucleotides: TGTGCCTGGAGTGGACAGGGGCAGGGTGCGGGCGTCCTGACTTTC.

The chain has TRBV29-1 and TRBJ2-7, with D perhaps matching TRBD1 (6 bases). The CDR3 runs to 13 residues. Germline V gives CDR1 SQVTM, CDR2 ANQGSEA. The V and J ends lost 7 bases and 0 bases respectively, with 13 bases between them. CDR3 amino acids: CSATTGPSYEQYF. The CDR3 DNA sequence: TGCAGCGCTACAACAGGGCCCTCCTACGAGCAGTACTTC.

The chain employs TRBV7-2 and TRBJ2-3, with TRBD2 matching over 7 bases. After removal of 11 bases from V and 0 bases from J, the junction contained 14 bases not matched to a gene. The CDR3 has 16 residues. Germline CDR1 SGHTA, CDR2 FQGNSA. The CDR3 bases are TGTGCCTCAAAGCCCCAAGCGGGGATAAGCACAGATACGCAGTATTTT. Amino acids: CASKPQAGISTDTQYF.

This chain uses TRBV24-1 with TRBJ2-5, with D perhaps TRBD2 (5 bases). There are 14 residues in the CDR3. V was clipped by 5 bases and J by 4 bases, with 13 bases between them. CDR1 and CDR2 (germline): KGHDR, SFDVKD. CDR3 protein: CATSVGGTLETQYF. The DNA for the CDR3 is TGTGCCACCAGTGTAGGAGGTACCTTAGAGACCCAGTACTTC.

The gene calls are TRBV9 and TRBJ2-1, with unresolved D. This CDR3 is built from 13 residues. V was cut by 0 bases and J by 4 bases, with 5 bases left in between. Germline values: CDR1 SGDLS, CDR2 YYNGEE. CDR3 DNA: TGTGCCAGCAGCGTAGGAATTTACAATGAGCAGTTCTTC. Encoded protein: CASSVGIYNEQFF.

The V and J genes are TRBV10-2 and TRBJ2-7, with 8 bases aligning to TRBD1. The germline V gene encodes CDR1 WSHSY and CDR2 SAAADI. V lost 6 bases and J lost 2; bases outside the gene matches: 6. This CDR3 spans 14 amino acids. As DNA, the CDR3 is TGCGCCAGCAGCGGGACAGGAGGGACCTACGAGCAGTACTTC. Translated: CASSGTGGTYEQYF.

The V call is TRBV18, the J call TRBJ1-1, with 8 bases fitting TRBD1. This CDR3 is built from 14 residues. CDR1 is KGHSH and CDR2 is LQKENI in the germline V gene. The trim removed 3 bases at V and 4 bases at J, leaving 4 bases unmatched. The CDR3 region has the DNA TGTGCCAGCTCACCTGGACAGGGAACCACTGAAGCTTTCTTT. Its translation: CASSPGQGTTEAFF.

The V gene is TRBV2, the J gene TRBJ2-5; TRBD2 matches at 11 bases. CDR1 is SNHLY and CDR2 is FYNNEI in the germline V gene. With V trimmed by 5 bases and J by 1 base, 3 bases remained unmatched. The CDR3 runs 15 residues. The CDR3 DNA follows: TGTGCCAGCAGTAAGGGACTAGCGGCCCAAGAGACCCAGTACTTC. Amino acids: CASSKGLAAQETQYF.

The CDR3 DNA follows: TGTGCCAGCAGGAGGGGTTCTTCTGGCTACACCTTC. Protein: CASRRGSSGYTF. The chain is built from TRBV6-5 and TRBJ1-2, with D possibly matching TRBD1 (5 bases). Trimming took 6 bases from V and 7 from J, leaving 12 bases between them. The germline gives CDR1 MNHEY, CDR2 SVGAGI. This CDR3 region has 12 residues.

The chain links TRBV5-4 to TRBJ2-1; 7 bases agree with TRBD1. Germline assignment: CDR1 SGHNT and CDR2 YYREEE (reference sequence). This CDR3 is 15 amino acids long. V lost 0 bases and J lost 4; bases outside the gene matches: 4. The CDR3 is CASSLGQGEYNEQFF. The CDR3 DNA sequence: TGTGCCAGCAGCTTGGGACAGGGAGAATACAATGAGCAGTTCTTC.

This clone came up a few times. This sequence joins TRBV27 and TRBJ2-1; D is perhaps TRBD1 (6 bases). This CDR3 region has 13 residues. Germline CDR1 reads MNHEY; CDR2 reads SMNVEV (reference sequence). Trimming took off 7 bases at V and 5 bases at J, with 12 bases between the two ends. The CDR3 nucleotides are TGTGCCAGCAACCGACCAGGGGACAATGAGCAGTTCTTC. As protein: CASNRPGDNEQFF.

This clone was counted a single time. The chain employs TRBV28 and TRBJ1-2; a possible D gene is TRBD1 (6 bases). The CDR3 spans 17 residues. The germline V gene has CDR1 MDHEN and CDR2 SYDVKM. V was clipped by 7 bases and J by 7 bases, with 28 bases between them. The CDR3 spells CASITTVAGGYLSGYTF. CDR3 DNA: TGTGCCAGCATTACGACAGTTGCGGGGGGCTATCTTTCTGGCTACACCTTC.

The chain links TRBV11-2 to TRBJ2-3; D gene ambiguous. Germline V gene data show CDR1 as SGHAT and CDR2 as FQNNGV. The CDR3 runs 18 residues. The V gene lost 5 bases and the J gene lost 2 bases, with 23 bases spanning the gap. CDR3 in amino acids: CASSPLVGRRQDTDTQYF. The CDR3 region has the DNA TGTGCCAGCAGCCCCCTGGTCGGGCGGCGTCAGGACACAGATACGCAGTATTTT.

The V call is TRBV28, the J call TRBJ1-5; no clear D. With 4 bases removed from V and 11 bases from J, the gap between germline ends came to 21 bases. Germline CDR1 and CDR2: MDHEN and SYDVKM. This CDR3 contains 15 residues. The CDR3 region is CASSSNNPGQRAQHF. DNA for the CDR3: TGTGCCAGCAGTTCCAATAACCCCGGGCAGCGGGCCCAGCATTTT.

This clone was recorded only once. The chain has TRBV4-2 and TRBJ2-5; D is unresolved. Germline V gene data show CDR1 as LGHNA and CDR2 as YNFKEQ. This CDR3 comprises 13 residues. Trimming took off 1 base at V and 5 bases at J, with 8 bases between the two ends. The CDR3 region has the DNA TGTGCCAGCAGCCAAGGCGAGAGGGAGACCCAGTACTTC. Encoded protein: CASSQGERETQYF.

The rearrangement joins TRBV7-9 to TRBJ2-2; no clear D. V was shortened by 5 bases and J by 1 base, with 11 bases between the two germline ends. This CDR3 spans 15 amino acids. Germline-derived CDR1 and CDR2 are SEHNR and FQNEAQ (reference sequence). The CDR3 spells CASSHPVLNTGELFF. In DNA form, the CDR3 reads TGTGCCAGCAGCCATCCAGTCCTGAACACCGGGGAGCTGTTTTTT.

The chain carries TRBV11-1 and TRBJ2-1; D is uncertain. In germline, CDR1 is SGHAT, CDR2 FQDESV (reference sequence). The CDR3 is 13 residues long. V was shortened by 2 bases and J by 8 bases, with 10 bases between the two germline ends. This CDR3 reads CASSLTVGDEQFF. CDR3 in DNA: TGTGCCAGCAGCTTAACGGTAGGCGATGAGCAGTTCTTC.

The chain employs TRBV18 and TRBJ2-2; 10 bases match TRBD2. There are 16 residues in the CDR3. CDR1 is KGHSH and CDR2 is LQKENI in the germline V gene. Unmatched junction bases numbered 3, after V lost 4 bases and J lost 1 base. CDR3 sequence: CASSLRLAGNTGELFF. In DNA, the CDR3 is TGTGCCAGCTCACTTCGACTAGCGGGGAACACCGGGGAGCTGTTTTTT.

The rearrangement links TRBV18 to TRBJ1-1, with TRBD1 identical over 8 bases. Trimming removed 4 bases from V and 6 bases from J; junction bases left unmatched: 7. This CDR3 has 14 residues. Germline values: CDR1 KGHSH, CDR2 LQKENI. The CDR3 spells CASSRDRGRSEAFF. The DNA for the CDR3 is TGTGCCAGCTCACGCGACAGGGGTCGGTCTGAAGCTTTCTTT.

This clone turned up a few times. V and J are TRBV28 and TRBJ1-2, with D hard to call. Germline lookup yields CDR1 MDHEN and CDR2 SYDVKM. The CDR3 runs to 11 residues. Trimming left V 2 bases short and J 8 bases short, with 6 bases between. CDR3 nucleotides: TGTGCCAGCAGTTTAAGAGAAGGCTACACCTTC. Protein: CASSLREGYTF.

The chain uses TRBV4-2 and TRBJ2-7; D might be TRBD2 (5 bases). This CDR3 spans 15 amino acids. Germline V gene lookup returns CDR1 LGHNA and CDR2 YNFKEQ. The V gene lost 0 bases and the J gene lost 3 bases, with 12 bases spanning the gap. Here the CDR3 DNA reads TGTGCCAGCAGCCAAGATCTACGAGGGATCTACGAGCAGTACTTC. It yields the protein CASSQDLRGIYEQYF.

The rearrangement joins TRBV5-5 to TRBJ1-2; D uncertain. V lost 3 bases, J lost 5 bases, and 20 bases lay in between. Germline V lookup: CDR1 SGHKS, CDR2 YYEKEE (reference sequence). This CDR3 is built from 16 residues. The CDR3 bases are TGTGCCAGCAGCTGGCGCCCCCAGGCCGTTCAGTATGGCTACACCTTC. This encodes CASSWRPQAVQYGYTF.

This chain links TRBV25-1 with TRBJ1-6; D ambiguous. This CDR3 has 13 residues. Germline assignment: CDR1 MGHDK and CDR2 SYGVNS. Trimming cost V 2 bases and J 8 bases, with 7 bases left between them. CDR3 coding DNA: TGTGCCAGCAGTGAAGGACCTGATTCACCCCTCCACTTT. Protein sequence: CASSEGPDSPLHF.

This clone was counted a few times. This rearrangement joins TRBV11-2 to TRBJ2-2, with D perhaps TRBD2 (6 bases). This CDR3 region has 13 residues. Germline V gives CDR1 SGHAT, CDR2 FQNNGV. The V and J ends lost 5 bases and 5 bases respectively, with 9 bases between them. CDR3 DNA: TGTGCCAGCAGCGGGACTCGGACCGGGGAGCTGTTTTTT. Translating gives CASSGTRTGELFF. The full variable domain, its missing parts supplied by reference TRBV11-2 and TRBJ2-2, is EAGVAQSPRYKIIEKRQSVAFWCNPISGHATLYWYQQILGQGPKLLIQFQNNGVVDDSQLPKDRFSAERLKGVDSTLKIQPAKLEDSAVYLCASSGTRTGELFFGEGSRLTVL.